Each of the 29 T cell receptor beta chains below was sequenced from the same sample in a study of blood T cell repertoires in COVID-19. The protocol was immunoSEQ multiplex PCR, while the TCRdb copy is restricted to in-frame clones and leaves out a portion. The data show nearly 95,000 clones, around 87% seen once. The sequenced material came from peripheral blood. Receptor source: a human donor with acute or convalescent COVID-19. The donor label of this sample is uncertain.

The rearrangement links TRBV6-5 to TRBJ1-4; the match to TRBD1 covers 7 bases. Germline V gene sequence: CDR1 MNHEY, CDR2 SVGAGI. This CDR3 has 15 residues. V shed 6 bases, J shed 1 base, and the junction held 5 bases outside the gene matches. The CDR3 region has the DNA TGTGCCAGCAGACCAACAGGGGAAACTAATGAAAAACTGTTTTTT. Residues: CASRPTGETNEKLFF.

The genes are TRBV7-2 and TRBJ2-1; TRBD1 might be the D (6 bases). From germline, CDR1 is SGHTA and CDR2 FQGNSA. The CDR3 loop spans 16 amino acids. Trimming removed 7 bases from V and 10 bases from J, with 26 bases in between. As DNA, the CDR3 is TGTGCCAGCATAGCTGTCGGCGGAACTACCAGGGGAGAGCAGTTCTTC. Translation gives CASIAVGGTTRGEQFF.

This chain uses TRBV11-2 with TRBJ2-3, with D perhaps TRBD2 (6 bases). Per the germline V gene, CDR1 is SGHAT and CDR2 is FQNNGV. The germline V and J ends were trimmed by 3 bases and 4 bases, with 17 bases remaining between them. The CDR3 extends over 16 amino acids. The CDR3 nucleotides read TGTGCCAGCAGCTTGACGTCGGGGGTTGTTGCAGATACGCAGTATTTT. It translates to CASSLTSGVVADTQYF.

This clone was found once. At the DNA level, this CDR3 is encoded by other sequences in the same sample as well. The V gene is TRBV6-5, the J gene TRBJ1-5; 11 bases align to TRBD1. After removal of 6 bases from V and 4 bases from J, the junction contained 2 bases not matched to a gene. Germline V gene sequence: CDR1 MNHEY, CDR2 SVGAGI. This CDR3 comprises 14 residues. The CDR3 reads CASRGQGANQPQHF. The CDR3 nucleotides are TGTGCCAGCAGAGGACAGGGGGCGAATCAGCCCCAGCATTTT.

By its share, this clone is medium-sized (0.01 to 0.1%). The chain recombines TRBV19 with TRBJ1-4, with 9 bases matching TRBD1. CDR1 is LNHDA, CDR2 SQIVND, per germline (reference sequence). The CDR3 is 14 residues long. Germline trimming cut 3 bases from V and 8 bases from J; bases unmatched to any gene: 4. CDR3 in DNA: TGTGCCAGTAGTATCAGGACAGGGGAAGAAAAACTGTTTTTT. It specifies CASSIRTGEEKLFF.

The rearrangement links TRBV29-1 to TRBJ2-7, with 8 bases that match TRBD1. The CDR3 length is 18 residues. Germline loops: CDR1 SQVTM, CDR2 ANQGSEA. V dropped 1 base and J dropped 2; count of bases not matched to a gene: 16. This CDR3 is CSVEGVPGQGEGTYEQYF. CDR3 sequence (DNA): TGCAGCGTTGAAGGCGTGCCCGGACAGGGAGAGGGAACCTACGAGCAGTACTTC.

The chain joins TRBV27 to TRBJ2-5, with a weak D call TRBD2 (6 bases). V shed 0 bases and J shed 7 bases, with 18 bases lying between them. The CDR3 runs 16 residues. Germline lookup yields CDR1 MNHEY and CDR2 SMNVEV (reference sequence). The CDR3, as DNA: TGTGCCAGCAGTTTATCGAGGGAACTCCAGGGAGGGACCCAGTACTTC. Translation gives CASSLSRELQGGTQYF.

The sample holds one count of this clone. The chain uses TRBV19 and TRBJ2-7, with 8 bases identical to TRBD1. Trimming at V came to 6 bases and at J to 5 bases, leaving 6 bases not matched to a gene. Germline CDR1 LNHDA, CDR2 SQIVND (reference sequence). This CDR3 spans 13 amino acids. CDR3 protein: CASSPRDRNEQYF. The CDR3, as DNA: TGTGCCAGTAGCCCTCGGGACAGGAACGAGCAGTACTTC.

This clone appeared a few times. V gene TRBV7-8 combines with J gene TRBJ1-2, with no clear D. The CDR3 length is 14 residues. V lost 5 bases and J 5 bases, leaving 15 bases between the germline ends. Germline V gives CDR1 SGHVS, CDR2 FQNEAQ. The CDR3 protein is CASSTSWEAYGYTF. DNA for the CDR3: TGTGCCAGCAGCACCAGTTGGGAGGCTTATGGCTACACCTTC. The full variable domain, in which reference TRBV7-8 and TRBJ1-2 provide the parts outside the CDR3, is GAGVSQSPRYKVAKRGQDVALRCDPISGHVSLFWYQQALGQGPEFLTYFQNEAQLDKSGLPSDRFFAERPEGSVSTLKIQRTQQEDSAVYLCASSTSWEAYGYTFGSGTRLTVV.

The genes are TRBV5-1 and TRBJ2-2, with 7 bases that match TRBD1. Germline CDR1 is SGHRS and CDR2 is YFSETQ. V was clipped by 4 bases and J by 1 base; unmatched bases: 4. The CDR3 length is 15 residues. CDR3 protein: CASSLRTGNTGELFF. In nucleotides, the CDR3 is TGCGCCAGCAGCCTGCGGACAGGGAACACCGGGGAGCTGTTTTTT.

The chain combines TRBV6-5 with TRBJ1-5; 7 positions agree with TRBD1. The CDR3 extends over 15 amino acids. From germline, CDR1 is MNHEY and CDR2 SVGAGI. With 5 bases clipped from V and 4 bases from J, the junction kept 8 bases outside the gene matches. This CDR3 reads CASSHGTAGNQPQHF. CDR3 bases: TGTGCCAGCAGTCATGGGACAGCCGGAAATCAGCCCCAGCATTTT.

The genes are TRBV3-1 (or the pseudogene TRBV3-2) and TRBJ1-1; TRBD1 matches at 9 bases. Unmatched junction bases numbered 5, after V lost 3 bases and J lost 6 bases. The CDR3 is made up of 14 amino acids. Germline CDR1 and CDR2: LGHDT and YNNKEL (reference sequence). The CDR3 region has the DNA TGTGCCAGCAGCCACTGGGACAGGGAGGCTGAAGCTTTCTTT. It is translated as CASSHWDREAEAFF.

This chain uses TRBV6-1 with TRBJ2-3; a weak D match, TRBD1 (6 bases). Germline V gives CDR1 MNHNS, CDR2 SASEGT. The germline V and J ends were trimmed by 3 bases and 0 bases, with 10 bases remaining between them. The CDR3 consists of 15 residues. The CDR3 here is CASSDPTGSTDTQYF. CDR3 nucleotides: TGTGCCAGCAGTGACCCTACAGGGAGCACAGATACGCAGTATTTT.

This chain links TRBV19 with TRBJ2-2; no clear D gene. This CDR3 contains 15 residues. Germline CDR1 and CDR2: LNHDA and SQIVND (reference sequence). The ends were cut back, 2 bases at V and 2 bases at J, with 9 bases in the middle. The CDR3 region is CASSISGRNTGELFF. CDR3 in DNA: TGTGCCAGTAGTATAAGTGGCCGCAACACCGGGGAGCTGTTTTTT.

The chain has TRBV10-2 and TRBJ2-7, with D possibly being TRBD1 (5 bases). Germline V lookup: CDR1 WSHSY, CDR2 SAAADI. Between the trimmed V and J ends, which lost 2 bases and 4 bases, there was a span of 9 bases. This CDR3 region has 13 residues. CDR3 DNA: TGCGCCAGCAGTGAGGGCAGGGCTTACGAGCAGTACTTC. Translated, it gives CASSEGRAYEQYF.

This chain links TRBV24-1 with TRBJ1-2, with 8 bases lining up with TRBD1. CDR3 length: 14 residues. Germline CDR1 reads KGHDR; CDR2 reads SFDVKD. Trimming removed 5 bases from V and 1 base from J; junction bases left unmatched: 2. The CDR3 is CATSGDRGNYGYTF. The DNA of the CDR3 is TGTGCCACCAGTGGTGACAGGGGTAACTATGGCTACACCTTC.

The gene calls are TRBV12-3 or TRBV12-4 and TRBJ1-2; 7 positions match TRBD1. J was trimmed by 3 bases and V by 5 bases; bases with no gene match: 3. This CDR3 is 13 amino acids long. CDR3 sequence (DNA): TGTGCCAGCAGTCAAACAGGGGACTATGGCTACACCTTC. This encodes CASSQTGDYGYTF.

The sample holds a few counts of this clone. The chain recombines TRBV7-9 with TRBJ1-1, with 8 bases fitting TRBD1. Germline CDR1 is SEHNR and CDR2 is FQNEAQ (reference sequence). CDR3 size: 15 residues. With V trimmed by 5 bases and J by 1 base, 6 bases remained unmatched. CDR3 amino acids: CASSSGQGRNTEAFF. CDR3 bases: TGTGCCAGCAGCAGTGGACAGGGTAGGAACACTGAAGCTTTCTTT.

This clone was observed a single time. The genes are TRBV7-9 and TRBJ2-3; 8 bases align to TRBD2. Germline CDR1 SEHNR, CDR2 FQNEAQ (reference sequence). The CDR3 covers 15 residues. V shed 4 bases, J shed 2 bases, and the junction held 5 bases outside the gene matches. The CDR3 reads CASSSRGGNTDTQYF. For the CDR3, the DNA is TGTGCCAGCAGCTCCCGGGGGGGCAACACAGATACGCAGTATTTT.

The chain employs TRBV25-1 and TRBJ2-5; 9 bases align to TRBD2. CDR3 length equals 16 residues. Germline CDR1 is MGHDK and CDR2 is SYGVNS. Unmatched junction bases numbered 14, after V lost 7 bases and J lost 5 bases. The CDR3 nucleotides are TGTGCCAGCAAGGCGGGGGGGACCCCTGGAGGGGAGACCCAGTACTTC. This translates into CASKAGGTPGGETQYF.

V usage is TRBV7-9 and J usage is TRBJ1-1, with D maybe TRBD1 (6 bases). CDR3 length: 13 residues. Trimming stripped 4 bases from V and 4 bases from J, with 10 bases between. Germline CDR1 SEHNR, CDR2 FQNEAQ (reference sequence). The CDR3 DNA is TGTGCCAGCAGCTCCCAGGGGACCACTGAAGCTTTCTTT. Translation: CASSSQGTTEAFF.

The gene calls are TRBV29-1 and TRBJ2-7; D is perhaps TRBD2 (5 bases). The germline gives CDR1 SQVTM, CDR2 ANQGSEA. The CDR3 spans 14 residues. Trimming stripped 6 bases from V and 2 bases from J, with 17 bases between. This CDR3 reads CSVRVRDFAYEQYF. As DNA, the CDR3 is TGCAGCGTACGCGTGAGGGATTTCGCCTACGAGCAGTACTTC.

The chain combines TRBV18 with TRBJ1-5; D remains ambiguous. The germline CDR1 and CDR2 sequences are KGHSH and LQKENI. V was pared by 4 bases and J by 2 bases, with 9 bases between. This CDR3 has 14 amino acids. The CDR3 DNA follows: TGTGCCAGCTCACTCCCCGGGGGCAATCAGCCCCAGCATTTT. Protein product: CASSLPGGNQPQHF.

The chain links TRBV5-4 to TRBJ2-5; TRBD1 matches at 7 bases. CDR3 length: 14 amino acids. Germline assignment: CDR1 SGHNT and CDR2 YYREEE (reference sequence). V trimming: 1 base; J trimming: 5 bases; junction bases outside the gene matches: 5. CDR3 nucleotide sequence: TGTGCCAGCAGCTTGAAGCAGGGGGTGGAGACCCAGTACTTC. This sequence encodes CASSLKQGVETQYF.

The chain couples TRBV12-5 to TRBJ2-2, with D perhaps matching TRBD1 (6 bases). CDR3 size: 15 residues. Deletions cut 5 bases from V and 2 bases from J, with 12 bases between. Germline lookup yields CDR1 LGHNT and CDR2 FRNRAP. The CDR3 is CASGLRQANTGELFF. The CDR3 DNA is TGTGCTAGTGGTCTGAGACAGGCCAACACCGGGGAGCTGTTTTTT. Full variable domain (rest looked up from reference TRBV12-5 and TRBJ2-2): DARVTQTPRHKVTEMGQEVTMRCQPILGHNTVFWYRQTMMQGLELLAYFRNRAPLDDSGMPKDRFSAEMPDATLATLKIQPSEPRDSAVYFCASGLRQANTGELFFGEGSRLTVL.

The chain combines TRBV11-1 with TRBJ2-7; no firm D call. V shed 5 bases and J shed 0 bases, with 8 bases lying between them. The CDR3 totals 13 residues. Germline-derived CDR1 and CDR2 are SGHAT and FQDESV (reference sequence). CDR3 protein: CASSPPVSYEQYF. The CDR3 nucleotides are TGTGCCAGCAGCCCTCCGGTCTCCTACGAGCAGTACTTC.

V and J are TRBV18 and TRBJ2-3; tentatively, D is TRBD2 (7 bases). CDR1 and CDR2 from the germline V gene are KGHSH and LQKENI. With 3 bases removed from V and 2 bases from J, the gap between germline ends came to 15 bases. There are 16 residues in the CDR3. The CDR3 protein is CASSPRGPPHTDTQYF. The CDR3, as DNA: TGTGCCAGCTCACCGCGGGGGCCCCCCCACACAGATACGCAGTATTTT.

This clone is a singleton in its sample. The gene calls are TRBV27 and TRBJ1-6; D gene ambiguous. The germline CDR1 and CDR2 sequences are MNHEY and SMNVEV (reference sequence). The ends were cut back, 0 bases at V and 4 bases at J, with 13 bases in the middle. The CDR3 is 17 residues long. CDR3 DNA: TGTGCCAGCAGTTTATCAAGCGTCCGGGAGTATAATTCACCCCTCCACTTT. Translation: CASSLSSVREYNSPLHF.

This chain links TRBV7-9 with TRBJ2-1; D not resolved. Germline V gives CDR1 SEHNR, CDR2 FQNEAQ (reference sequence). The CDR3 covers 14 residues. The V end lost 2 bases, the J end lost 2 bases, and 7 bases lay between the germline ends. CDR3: CASSLRSPYNEQFF. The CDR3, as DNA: TGTGCCAGCAGCTTACGCAGTCCCTACAATGAGCAGTTCTTC.